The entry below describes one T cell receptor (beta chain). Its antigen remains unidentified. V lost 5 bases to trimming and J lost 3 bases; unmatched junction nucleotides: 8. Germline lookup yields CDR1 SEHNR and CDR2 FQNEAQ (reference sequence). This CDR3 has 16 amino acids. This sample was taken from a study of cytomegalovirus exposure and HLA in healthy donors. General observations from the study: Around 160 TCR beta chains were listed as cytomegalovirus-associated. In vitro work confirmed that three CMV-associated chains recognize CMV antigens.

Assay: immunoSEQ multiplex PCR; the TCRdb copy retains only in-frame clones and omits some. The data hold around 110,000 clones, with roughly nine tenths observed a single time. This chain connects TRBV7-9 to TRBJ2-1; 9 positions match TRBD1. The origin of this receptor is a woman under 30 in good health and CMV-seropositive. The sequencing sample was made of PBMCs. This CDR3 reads CASSHSGTGYYNEQFF. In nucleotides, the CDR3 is TGTGCCAGCAGCCATTCCGGGACAGGGTACTACAATGAGCAGTTCTTC.